This TCR beta chain was captured in a study of blood T cells in healthy people across ages. Turning to the study itself: In model experiments, template switching was able to capture about one barcoded beta molecule for every two T cells that were present.

Then a second PCR, running about 7 to 11 cycles, was carried out with a sample-barcoded 5' primer and a J-beta primer mix. Every sample gave at least 2.5 million paired-end reads containing CDR3. TCRdb re-called the 5' RACE reads with MiXCR, one entry per CDR3 protein. The data hold roughly 650,000 distinct CDR3 sequences, with roughly 30% observed a single time. Study results and caveats: Higher diversity, along with more naive CD4+ cells, distinguished long-lived donors from aged donors.

The J segment lost 3 bases and the V segment lost 4 bases, leaving 4 bases of the junction unmatched. CDR3 size: 14 residues. Notes on this clonotype: Its antigen remains unknown.

This TCR was recovered from a woman older than 75 in good health. Sequenced: blood. The chain couples TRBV12-3 or TRBV12-4 to TRBJ2-3, with 7 bases identical to TRBD1. The CDR3 nucleotides are TGTGCCAGCAGTTCCGACAGGGTGACAGATACGCAGTATTTT. Amino acid sequence: CASSSDRVTDTQYF.